This TCR beta chain was profiled in a study of T cell clones after liver transplantation. About the study: Graft-donor-reactive sequences were compared with third-party-reactive TCRbeta sequences from pre-transplant mixed lymphocyte reactions. Until 12-24 months post-transplant, subjects got standard immunosuppression and no induction. Points from the study as a whole: The donor-reactive repertoire was only partly measurable in a couple of subjects, lacking donor cells.

Points on this clone: The antigen remains undetermined.

V lost 0 bases and J 5 bases, leaving 7 bases between the germline ends. The CDR3 is 13 residues long. Germline V gene lookup returns CDR1 GTSNPN and CDR2 SVGIG (reference sequence). Using immunoSEQ multiplex PCR, the repertoire was profiled, and TCRdb retains in-frame clones only, with some absent. Altogether around 20,000 clones are present, over 70% being singletons, with the ten largest covering roughly 13%. The specimen was CD8+ T cells from blood, collected before liver transplant. The genes are TRBV30 and TRBJ1-4, with D hard to call. The receptor's source is a human donor who received a liver transplant. The CDR3 bases are TGTGCCTGGAGTGTACTCGGGAATGAAAAACTGTTTTTT. Protein product: CAWSVLGNEKLFF.